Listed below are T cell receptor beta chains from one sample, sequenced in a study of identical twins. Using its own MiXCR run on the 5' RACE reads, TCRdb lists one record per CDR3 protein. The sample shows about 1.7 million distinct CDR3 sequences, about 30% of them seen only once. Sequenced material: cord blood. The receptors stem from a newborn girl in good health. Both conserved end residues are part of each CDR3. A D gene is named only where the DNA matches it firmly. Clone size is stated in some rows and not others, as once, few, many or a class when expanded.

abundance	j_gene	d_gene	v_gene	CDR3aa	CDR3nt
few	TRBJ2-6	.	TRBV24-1	CATSGDTGSNVLTF	TGTGCCACCAGCGGGGATACAGGGTCCAACGTCCTGACTTTC
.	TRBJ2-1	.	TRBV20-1	CSASGVGGTPGGEQFF	TGCAGTGCTAGTGGGGTTGGAGGGACCCCTGGTGGTGAGCAGTTCTTC
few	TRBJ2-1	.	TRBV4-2	CASSQGHRVNEQFF	TGTGCCAGCAGCCAAGGACACCGCGTAAATGAGCAGTTCTTC
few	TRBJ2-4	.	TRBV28	CASSPGGATKNIQYF	TGTGCCAGCAGTCCTGGGGGGGCAACCAAAAACATTCAGTACTTC
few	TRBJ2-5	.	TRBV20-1	CSQTNLGLSSRTQYF	TGCAGTCAAACCAACCTCGGACTCTCTTCAAGGACCCAGTACTTC
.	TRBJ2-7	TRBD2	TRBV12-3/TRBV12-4	CASSFRLAGALSSYNEQYF	TGTGCCAGCAGTTTTCGACTAGCGGGGGCCCTGAGCTCCTACAATGAGCAGTACTTC
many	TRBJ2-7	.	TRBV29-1	CSVEEAGPSYEQYF	TGCAGCGTTGAAGAGGCAGGGCCCTCCTACGAGCAGTACTTC
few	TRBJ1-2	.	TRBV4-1	CASSHFSMEGYTF	TGCGCCAGCAGCCATTTTTCTATGGAAGGCTACACCTTC
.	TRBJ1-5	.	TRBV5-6	CASSPGPFPYQPQHF	TGTGCCAGCAGCCCGGGACCTTTTCCATATCAGCCCCAGCATTTT
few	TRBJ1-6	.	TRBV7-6	CASSLRNEGNSPLHF	TGTGCCAGCAGCTTAAGAAATGAGGGTAATTCACCCCTCCACTTT
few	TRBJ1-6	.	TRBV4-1	CASSPIAQVHNSPLHF	TGCGCCAGCAGCCCGATCGCACAGGTCCATAATTCACCCCTCCACTTT
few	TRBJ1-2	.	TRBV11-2	CASSLTEITNYGYTF	TGTGCCAGCAGCTTGACCGAAATCACTAACTATGGCTACACCTTC
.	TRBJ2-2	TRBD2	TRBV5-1	CASSRKLAGPLNTGELFF	TGCGCCAGCAGCCGCAAACTAGCGGGCCCGTTGAACACCGGGGAGCTGTTTTTT
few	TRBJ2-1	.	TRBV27	CASTLRIQDGSSYNEQFF	TGTGCCAGCACACTTCGGATTCAAGACGGGAGCTCCTACAATGAGCAGTTCTTC
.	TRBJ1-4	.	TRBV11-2	CASSSGHGRGEKLFF	TGTGCCAGCAGCTCAGGACATGGTAGAGGAGAAAAACTGTTTTTT
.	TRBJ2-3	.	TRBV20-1	CSARNGRGTGTQYF	TGCAGTGCTAGAAACGGACGTGGCACAGGTACGCAGTATTTT
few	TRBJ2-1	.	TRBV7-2	CASSLMTSYNEQFF	TGTGCCAGCAGCCTAATGACTAGCTACAATGAGCAGTTCTTC
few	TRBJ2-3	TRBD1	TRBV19	CASRRGTGTDTQYF	TGTGCCAGTAGAAGGGGGACAGGCACAGATACGCAGTATTTT
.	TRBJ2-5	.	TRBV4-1	CASSQGRGTFYNEQYF	TGCGCCAGCAGCCAAGGGAGGGGGACTTTCTACAATGAGCAGTACTTC
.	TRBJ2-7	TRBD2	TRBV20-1	CSAGGGGAYEQYF	TGCAGTGCTGGAGGCGGGGGGGCCTACGAGCAGTACTTC
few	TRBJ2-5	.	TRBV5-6	CASSLMLAEDEQYF	TGTGCCAGCAGCTTGATGTTAGCCGAGGATGAGCAGTACTTC
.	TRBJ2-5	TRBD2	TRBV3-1	CASSPGLAYNGQYF	TGTGCCAGCAGCCCGGGACTAGCGTACAATGGGCAGTACTTC
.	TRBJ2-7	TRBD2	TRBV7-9	CASSLTLAGPYNEQYF	TGTGCCAGCAGCTTAACCCTAGCGGGCCCATACAATGAGCAGTACTTC
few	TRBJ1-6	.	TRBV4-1	CASSQDLGQVNSPLHF	TGCGCCAGCAGCCAAGACCTTGGGCAGGTTAATTCACCCCTCCACTTT
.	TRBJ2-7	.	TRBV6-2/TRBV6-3	CASSRKKGTYEQYF	TGTGCCAGCAGCCGGAAAAAGGGAACCTACGAGCAGTACTTC
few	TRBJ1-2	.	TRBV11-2	CASSLVGGQNYGYTF	TGTGCCAGCAGCTTAGTAGGGGGTCAGAACTATGGCTACACCTTC
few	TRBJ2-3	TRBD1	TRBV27	CASSLGDRVTGGDTQYF	TGTGCCAGCAGTTTAGGGGACAGGGTGACAGGTGGAGATACGCAGTATTTT
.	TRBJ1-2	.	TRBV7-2	CASSLRLGGGYTF	TGTGCCAGCAGCTTAAGGTTGGGGGGTGGCTACACCTTC
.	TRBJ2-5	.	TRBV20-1	CSARGGPQQETQYF	TGCAGTGCTAGAGGGGGCCCACAACAAGAGACCCAGTACTTC
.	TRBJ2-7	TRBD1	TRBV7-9	CASSLAPGQTYEQYF	TGTGCCAGCAGCTTAGCTCCGGGACAGACCTACGAGCAGTACTTC
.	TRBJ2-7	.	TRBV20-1	CSARRGTSYVQYF	TGCAGTGCTAGACGCGGCACTTCCTACGTGCAGTACTTC
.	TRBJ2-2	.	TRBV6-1	CASLPGQAARPLNTGELFF	TGTGCCAGCCTCCCCGGGCAAGCGGCCCGACCGCTGAACACCGGGGAGCTGTTTTTT
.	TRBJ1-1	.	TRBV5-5	CASSYSRGYSNTEAFF	TGTGCCAGCAGCTATTCGAGGGGCTATAGTAACACTGAAGCTTTCTTT
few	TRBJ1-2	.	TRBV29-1	CSVYFYGYTF	TGCAGCGTGTATTTCTATGGCTACACCTTC
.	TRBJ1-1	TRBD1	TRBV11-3	CASSPTGARTEAFF	TGTGCCAGCAGTCCGACAGGGGCGAGGACTGAAGCTTTCTTT
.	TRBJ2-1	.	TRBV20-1	CSARDEEGVGYWGYNEQFF	TGCAGTGCTAGAGATGAAGAGGGAGTGGGTTACTGGGGCTACAATGAGCAGTTCTTC
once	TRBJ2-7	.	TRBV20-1	CSAKVSGHEQYF	TGCAGTGCGAAGGTTTCGGGGCACGAGCAGTACTTC
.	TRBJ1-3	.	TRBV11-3	CASSSYRVRGTIYF	TGTGCCAGCAGCTCATACAGGGTCCGGGGCACCATATATTTT
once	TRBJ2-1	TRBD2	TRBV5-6	CANSLSHGTSVYNEQFF	TGTGCCAACAGCTTGTCACACGGGACTAGCGTCTACAATGAGCAGTTCTTC
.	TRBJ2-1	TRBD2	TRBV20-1	CSATPHSGGVGEQFF	TGCAGTGCCACTCCTCACAGCGGGGGGGTTGGTGAGCAGTTCTTC
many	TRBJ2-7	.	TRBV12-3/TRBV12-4	CASSFSRDEQYF	TGTGCCAGCAGTTTTTCCCGGGACGAGCAGTACTTC
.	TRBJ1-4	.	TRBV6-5	CASSYGSTNEELFF	TGTGCCAGCAGTTACGGTTCAACTAATGAAGAACTGTTTTTT
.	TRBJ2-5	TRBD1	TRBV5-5	CASSGTGTQETQYF	TGTGCCAGCAGCGGGACAGGGACCCAAGAGACCCAGTACTTC
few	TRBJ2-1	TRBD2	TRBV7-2	CASSLPAGGRYNEQFF	TGTGCCAGCAGCTTACCAGCGGGAGGGCGCTACAATGAGCAGTTCTTC
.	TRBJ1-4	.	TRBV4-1	CASTHRATNEKLFF	TGCGCCAGCACTCACAGGGCTACTAATGAAAAACTGTTTTTT
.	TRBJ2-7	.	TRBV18	CASSPPGPVIYEQYF	TGTGCCAGCTCACCACCGGGGCCAGTGATCTACGAGCAGTACTTC
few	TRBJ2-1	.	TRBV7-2	CASSFGLASEQFF	TGTGCCAGCAGCTTCGGGCTAGCCAGTGAGCAGTTCTTC
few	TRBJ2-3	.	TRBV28	CASSLLGPSILPSTDTQYF	TGTGCCAGCAGTTTATTAGGACCCAGCATATTACCTAGCACAGATACGCAGTATTTT
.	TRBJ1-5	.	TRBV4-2	CASSQEKRARGNQPQHF	TGTGCCAGCAGCCAAGAAAAGAGGGCGCGGGGCAATCAGCCCCAGCATTTT
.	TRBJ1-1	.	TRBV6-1	CASSDFPTLLSEAFF	TGTGCCAGCAGTGACTTCCCCACCTTACTAAGTGAAGCTTTCTTT
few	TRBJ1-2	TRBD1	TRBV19	CASSIDPGQPYGYTF	TGTGCCAGTAGTATAGACCCGGGACAGCCATATGGCTACACCTTC
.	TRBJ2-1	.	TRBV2	CASSGWNEQFF	TGTGCCAGCAGTGGGTGGAATGAGCAGTTCTTC
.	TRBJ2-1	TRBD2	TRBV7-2	CASSLVVTSGKNEQFF	TGTGCCAGCAGCTTAGTAGTGACTAGCGGGAAGAATGAGCAGTTCTTC
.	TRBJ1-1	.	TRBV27	CASRLGRGNTEAFF	TGTGCCAGCAGGCTGGGACGCGGCAACACTGAAGCTTTCTTT
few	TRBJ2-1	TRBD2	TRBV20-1	CSPGSGGAYNEQFF	TGCAGTCCGGGAAGCGGGGGGGCCTACAATGAGCAGTTCTTC
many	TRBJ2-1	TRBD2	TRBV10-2	CASSPLAGPYNEQFF	TGTGCCAGCAGCCCACTAGCGGGGCCCTACAATGAGCAGTTCTTC
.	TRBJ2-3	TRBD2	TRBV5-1	CASSLGLAPSYSNTDTQYF	TGCGCCAGCAGCTTGGGACTAGCGCCCAGCTACTCTAACACAGATACGCAGTATTTT